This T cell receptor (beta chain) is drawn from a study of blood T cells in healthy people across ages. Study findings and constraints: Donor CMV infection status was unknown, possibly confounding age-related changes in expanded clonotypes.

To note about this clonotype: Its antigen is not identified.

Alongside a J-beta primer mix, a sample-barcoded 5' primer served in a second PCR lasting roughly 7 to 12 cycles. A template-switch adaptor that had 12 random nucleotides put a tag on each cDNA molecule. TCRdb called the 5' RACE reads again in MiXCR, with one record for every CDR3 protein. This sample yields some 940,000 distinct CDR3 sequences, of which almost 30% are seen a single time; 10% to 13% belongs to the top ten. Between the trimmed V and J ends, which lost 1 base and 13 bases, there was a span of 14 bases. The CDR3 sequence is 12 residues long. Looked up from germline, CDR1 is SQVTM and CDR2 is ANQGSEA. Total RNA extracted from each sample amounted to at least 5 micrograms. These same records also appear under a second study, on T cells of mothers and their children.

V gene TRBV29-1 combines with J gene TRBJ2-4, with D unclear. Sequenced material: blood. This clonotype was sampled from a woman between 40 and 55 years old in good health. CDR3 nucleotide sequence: TGCAGCGTTGAAGTTGGGCTTTATGAGCAGTACTTC. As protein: CSVEVGLYEQYF.